The 29 T cell receptor beta chains below were found in one sample sequenced in a study of blood T cell repertoires in COVID-19. TCRdb's copy holds only in-frame clones and misses some; the assay was immunoSEQ multiplex PCR. The data hold 88,000 or so clones, with roughly 80% observed a single time. What was sequenced was peripheral blood. Receptor source: a man between 60 and 75 years old with acute or convalescent COVID-19.

There are a few counts of this clone. The rearrangement joins TRBV14 to TRBJ1-6; weak D call: TRBD1 (5 bases). Between the trimmed V and J ends, which lost 4 bases and 14 bases, there was a span of 15 bases. The CDR3 has 13 residues. The germline V gene encodes CDR1 SGHDN and CDR2 FVKESK. Written as DNA, the CDR3 is TGTGCCAGCAGCCCCGCAGGGACTGGGGCCCTCCACTTT. Translation gives CASSPAGTGALHF.

This clone was found once. J is TRBJ2-3 and V is TRBV18; a possible D gene is TRBD2 (5 bases). Germline CDR1 is KGHSH and CDR2 is LQKENI. The CDR3 consists of 14 residues. V was clipped by 1 base and J by 3 bases, with 8 bases between them. The CDR3 protein is CASSPRLLTDTQYF. The CDR3 DNA reads as TGTGCCAGCTCACCACGACTACTTACAGATACGCAGTATTTT. Variable domain in full (rest from reference TRBV18 and TRBJ2-3): NAGVMQNPRHLVRRRGQEARLRCSPMKGHSHVYWYRQLPEEGLKFMVYLQKENIIDESGMPKERFSAEFPKEGPSILRIQQVVRGDSAAYFCASSPRLLTDTQYFGPGTRLTVL.

The chain is built from TRBV21-1 and TRBJ2-7; no DNA check was done on the table's D call, TRBD1. TRBV21-1 is annotated as a pseudogene. The CDR3 sequence is 23 residues long. The CDR3 is CARSGTHRDRSSPCYLSPYEQYF. As DNA, the CDR3 is TGTGCCAGGTCGGGGACACACAGGGATAGGAGTTCTCCGTGTTATCTTAGTCCCTACGAGCAGTACTTC.

The V call is TRBV19, the J call TRBJ1-4, with 10 positions matching TRBD1. This CDR3 has 19 residues. Trimming cost V 3 bases and J 7 bases; bases outside gene matches: 17. From germline, CDR1 is LNHDA and CDR2 SQIVND (reference sequence). CDR3 in DNA: TGTGCCAGTAGTATCCAAAGACAGGGGGCGCCTCGTCGTCCTGAAAAACTGTTTTTT. As protein: CASSIQRQGAPRRPEKLFF.

The chain uses TRBV6-2 or TRBV6-3 and TRBJ2-7; the match to TRBD1 covers 9 bases. This CDR3 has 13 amino acids. Germline assignment: CDR1 MNHEY and CDR2 SVGEGT. V shed 4 bases and J 6 bases; nucleotides not matched to a gene: 4. CDR3 nucleotide sequence: TGTGCCAGCAGTTCTAGGACAGGGGTCGAGCAGTACTTC. Its protein is CASSSRTGVEQYF.

The chain employs TRBV27 and TRBJ1-3; unclear D gene. Per germline, CDR1 MNHEY and CDR2 SMNVEV (reference sequence). The V and J ends lost 5 bases and 3 bases respectively, with 14 bases between them. This CDR3 has 15 amino acids. CDR3 coding DNA: TGTGCCAGCAGTCCCCTCCCCGGGATTGGAAACACCATATATTTT. This translates into CASSPLPGIGNTIYF.

The chain joins TRBV18 to TRBJ2-3, with D maybe TRBD2 (6 bases). The germline gives CDR1 KGHSH, CDR2 LQKENI. The CDR3 loop spans 19 amino acids. V was pared by 6 bases and J by 1 base, with 26 bases between. The CDR3 region is CASSPRGRGIGYGTDTQYF. In nucleotides, the CDR3 is TGTGCCAGCTCCCCCCGGGGGAGAGGGATCGGGTACGGCACAGATACGCAGTATTTT.

Regarding this clone: The sample carries other DNA sequences with the same CDR3. This sequence joins TRBV11-3 and TRBJ1-1, with unresolved D. Germline V CDR1 and CDR2: SGHNT, YENEEA. V was pared by 3 bases and J by 3 bases, with 5 bases between. The CDR3 contains 12 residues. CDR3 in amino acids: CASSLRDTEAFF. Here the CDR3 DNA reads TGTGCCAGCAGCTTGAGGGACACTGAAGCTTTCTTT.

The CDR3 reads CASRPGQGVNGELFF. The CDR3 bases are TGTGCCAGCAGACCGGGGCAGGGGGTGAATGGGGAGCTGTTTTTT. This sequence joins TRBV9 and TRBJ2-2, with TRBD1 matching 7 bases. Germline CDR1 reads SGDLS; CDR2 reads YYNGEE. The trim removed 5 bases at V and 8 bases at J, leaving 12 bases unmatched. CDR3 length: 15 amino acids. The complete variable domain, with remaining parts taken from reference TRBV9 and TRBJ2-2, reads DSGVTQTPKHLITATGQRVTLRCSPRSGDLSVYWYQQSLDQGLQFLIQYYNGEERAKGNILERFSAQQFPDLHSELNLSSLELGDSALYFCASRPGQGVNGELFFGEGSRLTVL.

The CDR3 DNA is TGCGCCAGCAGCTTTAGCCCTACCGCTGAAGAGACCCAGTACTTC. Translation: CASSFSPTAEETQYF. This chain joins TRBV5-1 and TRBJ2-5; D gene unclear. Trimming took 2 bases from V and 3 from J, leaving 14 bases between them. This CDR3 is 15 amino acids long. Per germline, CDR1 SGHRS and CDR2 YFSETQ.

The chain combines TRBV9 with TRBJ2-3, with no clear D. The CDR3 covers 16 residues. The germline V gene has CDR1 SGDLS and CDR2 YYNGEE. Trimming cost V 4 bases and J 1 base, with 16 bases left between them. DNA for the CDR3: TGTGCCAGCAGCCCCCATCCCGTCGCGGGCACAGATACGCAGTATTTT. Encoded protein: CASSPHPVAGTDTQYF.

This chain links TRBV5-1 with TRBJ2-7, with a weak D call TRBD1 (6 bases). Germline lookup yields CDR1 SGHRS and CDR2 YFSETQ. The CDR3 loop spans 14 amino acids. Trimming shortened V by 1 base and J by 3 bases, and 11 bases separated the two germline ends. Here the CDR3 reads CASSLPGVVYEQYF. The DNA of the CDR3 is TGCGCCAGCAGCTTGCCAGGGGTAGTCTACGAGCAGTACTTC.

V and J are TRBV19 and TRBJ2-7, with a weak D call TRBD2 (6 bases). Trimming shortened V by 1 base and J by 0 bases, and 10 bases separated the two germline ends. The CDR3 has 15 residues. Per germline, CDR1 LNHDA and CDR2 SQIVND (reference sequence). The CDR3: CASSIGDGGSYEQYF. The CDR3 nucleotides read TGTGCCAGTAGTATAGGGGACGGGGGCTCCTACGAGCAGTACTTC.

This chain joins TRBV9 and TRBJ2-6, with 8 nucleotides matching TRBD2. CDR1 SGDLS and CDR2 YYNGEE come from the germline V gene. The CDR3 is 16 amino acids. Losses at the gene ends were 0 bases for V and 1 base for J; bases not matched to a gene: 0. DNA for the CDR3: TGTGCCAGCAGCGTAGGCGGGGGGTCTGGGGCCAACGTCCTGACTTTC. Translation: CASSVGGGSGANVLTF.

This sequence joins TRBV30 and TRBJ2-7, with 8 bases identical to TRBD1. The CDR3 covers 14 residues. The V gene's germline CDR1 is GTSNPN and CDR2 SVGIG (reference sequence). The V and J ends lost 2 bases and 5 bases, in that order; junction bases with no gene match: 8. The CDR3 DNA reads as TGTGCCTGGAGTTACCAGGGGGCATTCCACGAGCAGTACTTC. Translating it yields CAWSYQGAFHEQYF.

The chain employs TRBV4-3 and TRBJ1-4; D perhaps matches TRBD1 (5 bases). V lost 0 bases, J lost 8 bases, and 10 bases lay in between. CDR1 and CDR2 (germline): LGHNA, YSLEER. There are 14 residues in the CDR3. In DNA, the CDR3 is TGCGCCAGCAGCCAAGATAATCGGGGGGAAAAACTGTTTTTT. Protein product: CASSQDNRGEKLFF.

The chain is built from TRBV7-9 and TRBJ1-2; D perhaps matches TRBD1 (5 bases). V shed 1 base and J shed 7 bases, with 10 bases lying between them. Germline-derived CDR1 and CDR2 are SEHNR and FQNEAQ (reference sequence). The CDR3 spans 13 residues. The CDR3 spells CASSLGIGAGYTF. CDR3 bases: TGTGCCAGCAGCTTAGGTATAGGGGCTGGCTACACCTTC.

The genes are TRBV19 and TRBJ2-1, with 7 nucleotides matching TRBD2. With 6 bases clipped from V and 6 bases from J, the junction kept 5 bases outside the gene matches. Germline values: CDR1 LNHDA, CDR2 SQIVND (reference sequence). This CDR3 spans 13 amino acids. This CDR3 is CASRGRLANEQFF. CDR3 sequence (DNA): TGTGCCAGTAGGGGTCGACTAGCCAATGAGCAGTTCTTC.

The chain employs TRBV6-5 and TRBJ2-5; D is unresolved. Trimming left V 4 bases short and J 1 base short, with 7 bases between. The CDR3 contains 13 residues. Germline lookup yields CDR1 MNHEY and CDR2 SVGAGI. This chain's CDR3 is CASSWSLQETQYF. In DNA form, the CDR3 reads TGTGCCAGCAGTTGGAGTCTCCAAGAGACCCAGTACTTC.

The rearrangement uses TRBV7-8 and TRBJ1-2, with no clear D. The CDR3 has 14 residues. Trimming took 1 base from V and 2 from J, leaving 8 bases between them. The germline V gene encodes CDR1 SGHVS and CDR2 FQNEAQ. For the CDR3, the DNA is TGTGCCAGCAGCTTAGTATCCGGGAACTATGGCTACACCTTC. It translates to CASSLVSGNYGYTF.

The chain couples TRBV6-5 to TRBJ2-1, with 8 bases aligning to TRBD1. Trimming cost V 9 bases and J 12 bases; bases outside gene matches: 19. Germline loops: CDR1 MNHEY, CDR2 SVGAGI. The CDR3 spans 15 residues. CDR3 DNA sequence: TGTGCCAGTAAGACCGCAGGGGGCGCAACCGTGACGCAGTTCTTC. Amino acid sequence: CASKTAGGATVTQFF.

The gene calls are TRBV15 and TRBJ2-7; perhaps TRBD2 as D (6 bases). The germline V gene has CDR1 LNHNV and CDR2 YYDKDF (reference sequence). Trimming left V 5 bases short and J 5 bases short, with 13 bases between. There are 13 residues in the CDR3. This CDR3 is CATSSPGVNEQYF. The DNA for the CDR3 is TGTGCCACCAGCTCCCCGGGGGTCAACGAGCAGTACTTC.

The chain combines TRBV5-4 with TRBJ2-3; 8 bases map to TRBD2. J gave up 4 bases and V 4 bases, and 8 bases lay outside the gene matches. Germline V gene lookup returns CDR1 SGHNT and CDR2 YYREEE (reference sequence). There are 15 residues in the CDR3. DNA for the CDR3: TGTGCCAGCAGCCCCCCCGGGAGGGCCGCAGATACGCAGTATTTT. Translated, it gives CASSPPGRAADTQYF.

The J gene is TRBJ1-1, the V gene TRBV28; D remains ambiguous. This CDR3 has 12 amino acids. CDR1 is MDHEN and CDR2 is SYDVKM in the germline V gene. V lost 5 bases, J lost 3 bases, and 7 bases lay in between. Here the CDR3 reads CASSSGDTEAFF. Here the CDR3 DNA reads TGTGCCAGCAGTAGCGGTGACACTGAAGCTTTCTTT.

This clone qualifies as medium-sized. The J gene is TRBJ1-6, the V gene TRBV3-1 (or the pseudogene TRBV3-2); D is ambiguous. Germline V gives CDR1 LGHDT, CDR2 YNNKEL (reference sequence). The CDR3 runs to 14 residues. V was pared by 4 bases and J by 10 bases, with 14 bases between. This chain's CDR3 is CASSLTGERSPLHF. The CDR3, as DNA: TGTGCCAGCAGCCTCACCGGGGAACGATCACCCCTCCACTTT.

This clone was seen once. The chain links TRBV18 to TRBJ1-6; D remains unclear. CDR3 length: 12 residues. V lost 6 bases and J 10 bases, leaving 10 bases between the germline ends. Germline CDR1 KGHSH, CDR2 LQKENI. The chain's CDR3 is CASSQDRSPLHF. CDR3 in DNA: TGTGCCAGCTCCCAGGATCGGTCACCCCTCCACTTT.

This chain joins TRBV19 and TRBJ1-6; TRBD1 aligns across 12 bases. The V segment lost 5 bases and the J segment 2 bases; nucleotides outside the gene matches: 13. This CDR3 comprises 20 residues. Looked up from germline, CDR1 is LNHDA and CDR2 is SQIVND (reference sequence). CDR3 sequence: CASSPGDRGLGFAYNSPLHF. The CDR3 DNA follows: TGTGCCAGTAGTCCCGGGGACAGGGGGCTGGGATTTGCCTATAATTCACCCCTCCACTTT.

The chain couples TRBV7-9 to TRBJ1-6; 7 nucleotides match TRBD1. The V and J ends lost 5 bases and 8 bases, in that order; junction bases with no gene match: 6. The CDR3 has 14 residues. The V gene's germline CDR1 is SEHNR and CDR2 FQNEAQ (reference sequence). The CDR3 DNA reads as TGTGCCAGCAGCCCGGGACAGTTAGATTCACCCCTCCACTTT. The encoded protein is CASSPGQLDSPLHF.

This chain joins TRBV5-3 and TRBJ2-3; 8 nucleotides agree with TRBD1. TRBV5-3 is placed among ORFs of uncertain function. The CDR3 loop spans 15 amino acids. V lost 5 bases, J lost 2 bases, and 7 bases stayed unmatched. The CDR3 region has the DNA TGTGCCAGAAGAGATCCACAGGGGGTCACAGATACGCAGTATTTT. Translation gives CARRDPQGVTDTQYF.